Shown below are 24 T cell receptor beta chains from a single sample sequenced in a study of post-analysis software for immune sequencing data (dated by TCRdb to between 2014 and 2017). Broader findings and caveats from the paper: Patients showed significantly higher frequencies than controls for about 5 TRBV segments, among them TRBV5-6, TRBV5-1 and TRBV20-1.

Which antigens these TCRs recognize remains unknown. Receptors were amplified or captured by PCR. These reads were obtained on an Illumina HiSeq 2500. To reduce PCR and sequencing biases, unique molecular identifiers were incorporated into the TCR beta cDNA libraries. TCRdb reworked the public reads: Q25 trimming with fastp, MiXCR clone assembly, productive beta chains retained. Identical CDR3 proteins give one entry, which carries the most common genes and DNA. This sample holds fewer than 700,000 distinct CDR3 sequences; 44% were observed only once. About 1.5% of the sample is in the top ten clones. Material: blood. Receptor source: a girl between 5 and 17 years old with multiple sclerosis.

The rearrangement links TRBV20-1 to TRBJ2-5; D is uncertain. Trimming left V 5 bases short and J 2 bases short, with 12 bases between. In germline, CDR1 is DFQATT, CDR2 SNEGSKA (reference sequence). The CDR3 extends over 13 amino acids. This CDR3 is CSAVTPSQETQYF. Here the CDR3 DNA reads TGCAGTGCTGTGACCCCATCGCAAGAGACCCAGTACTTC.

The chain combines TRBV7-9 with TRBJ2-3; D not certain. The CDR3 has 15 amino acids. Germline lookup yields CDR1 SEHNR and CDR2 FQNEAQ (reference sequence). V lost 3 bases to trimming and J lost 4 bases, with 14 bases between them. Here the CDR3 reads CASSFTELSADTQYF. The CDR3 DNA is TGTGCCAGCAGCTTTACGGAGTTGAGCGCAGATACGCAGTATTTT.

This clonotype was picked up a small number of times. The chain recombines TRBV20-1 with TRBJ2-1; 7 nucleotides agree with TRBD2. CDR1 is DFQATT, CDR2 SNEGSKA, per germline (reference sequence). The ends lost 6 bases at V and 8 bases at J; junction bases unmatched: 7. The CDR3 is made up of 12 amino acids. The CDR3 region has the DNA TGCAGTGCCCGTCGCGGGGGAGATGAGCAGTTCTTC. It translates to CSARRGGDEQFF.

The chain is built from TRBV27 and TRBJ2-1, with D tentatively TRBD2 (6 bases). V was trimmed by 8 bases and J by 3 bases, leaving 17 bases between them. The CDR3 consists of 15 residues. Per the germline V gene, CDR1 is MNHEY and CDR2 is SMNVEV (reference sequence). The CDR3, as DNA: TGTGCCAGCTCGGCGGGGCTAGCGATCTACAATGAGCAGTTCTTC. Encoded protein: CASSAGLAIYNEQFF.

This clonotype was observed at least ten times. This rearrangement joins TRBV20-1 to TRBJ2-7; D unresolved. The CDR3 sequence is 14 residues long. V was pared by 0 bases and J by 2 bases, with 11 bases between. Germline V CDR1 and CDR2: DFQATT, SNEGSKA (reference sequence). The CDR3, as DNA: TGCAGTGCTAGAGATAAACCGGGTGCCTACGAGCAGTACTTC. Amino acids: CSARDKPGAYEQYF.

This chain links TRBV12-3 or TRBV12-4 with TRBJ1-1; D not resolved. The CDR3 sequence is 16 residues long. Trimming took off 3 bases at V and 7 bases at J, with 21 bases between the two ends. CDR3 amino acids: CASSLAGRAALFEAFF. In DNA, the CDR3 is TGTGCCAGCAGTTTGGCCGGCCGCGCTGCGTTATTTGAAGCTTTCTTT.

J is TRBJ2-5 and V is TRBV2; 9 nucleotides align to TRBD1. The DNA end is more similar to TRBJ2-7, so the J call may be wrong. CDR1 and CDR2 from the germline V gene are SNHLY and FYNNEI. This CDR3 contains 13 residues. CDR3 in amino acids: CASHRDRDYEQYF. The CDR3 region has the DNA TGTGCCAGTCACCGGGACAGGGACTACGAGCAGTACTTC.

This chain links TRBV9 with TRBJ2-7, with 7 nucleotides matching TRBD1. The CDR3 loop spans 13 amino acids. Germline lookup yields CDR1 SGDLS and CDR2 YYNGEE. With 0 bases clipped from V and 6 bases from J, the junction kept 3 bases outside the gene matches. The CDR3 nucleotides read TGTGCCAGCAGCGTAGAAGGGGGCGGCGAGCAGTACTTC. Amino acid sequence: CASSVEGGGEQYF.

The chain has TRBV27 and TRBJ1-2, with D unresolved. The CDR3 sequence is 16 residues long. From germline, CDR1 is MNHEY and CDR2 SMNVEV (reference sequence). V was trimmed by 0 bases and J by 4 bases, leaving 15 bases between them. CDR3 in amino acids: CASSLSPTPGSYGYTF. DNA for the CDR3: TGTGCCAGCAGTTTATCACCGACCCCCGGGAGCTATGGCTACACCTTC.

The chain has TRBV24-1 and TRBJ2-3; D could derive from TRBD1 or TRBD2 (5 bases each). Germline CDR1 and CDR2: KGHDR and SFDVKD. The CDR3 covers 12 residues. Trimming pared 3 bases from V and 13 bases from J, leaving 13 bases between. The CDR3 nucleotides read TGTGCCACCAGTGATACCCCGGGACGCAAGTATTTT. The encoded protein is CATSDTPGRKYF.

This chain uses TRBV21-1 with TRBJ2-1; the D call in the table, TRBD1, was not verified against the DNA. TRBV21-1 represents a pseudogene. The CDR3 length is 16 residues. The CDR3 is CASYHMGGSDYNEQFF. CDR3 bases: TGTGCCAGCTACCACATGGGCGGGAGCGACTACAATGAGCAGTTCTTC.

A few counts support this clonotype. V usage is TRBV12-3 or TRBV12-4 and J usage is TRBJ2-7, with TRBD2 as a possible D gene (6 bases). This CDR3 region has 15 residues. V lost 8 bases and J lost 6, with 23 bases in between. CDR3 in amino acids: CASSRGRSNSLEQYF. DNA for the CDR3: TGTGCCAGCTCGCGGGGCCGGTCGAATAGCCTCGAGCAGTACTTC.

The CDR3 sequence: CASSTTGSNEKLFF. CDR3 nucleotides: TGTGCCAGCAGTACGACAGGGTCTAATGAAAAACTGTTTTTT. The rearrangement links TRBV6-5 to TRBJ1-4; 7 nucleotides match TRBD1. Germline loops: CDR1 MNHEY, CDR2 SVGAGI. Unmatched junction bases numbered 3, after V lost 5 bases and J lost 3 bases. This CDR3 is 14 amino acids long.

V usage is TRBV7-9 and J usage is TRBJ2-2, with 8 bases lining up with TRBD2. CDR1 is SEHNR, CDR2 FQNEAQ, per germline (reference sequence). V gave up 5 bases and J gave up 6 bases; unmatched junction bases: 2. The CDR3 has 13 residues. The CDR3 nucleotides are TGTGCCAGCAGCCCCGGGGGGGCCGGGGAGCTGTTTTTT. This encodes CASSPGGAGELFF.

This clonotype was recorded once. The chain links TRBV4-1 to TRBJ2-3; D unclear. V lost 3 bases and J lost 4, with 14 bases in between. Germline values: CDR1 MGHRA, CDR2 YSYEKL. CDR3 length: 15 residues. The CDR3 nucleotides read TGCGCCAGCAGCCAGGGCCCTCTACAGTCAGATACGCAGTATTTT. It is translated as CASSQGPLQSDTQYF.

Details on this clonotype: The junction differs from germline at one of its ends, possibly a read error. This sequence joins TRBV7-3 and TRBJ2-1, with TRBD2 identical over 10 bases. The germline gives CDR1 SGHTA, CDR2 FQGTGA. The CDR3 is 14 residues long. CDR3 sequence (DNA): TGTTCCAGCAGCTCTAGCGGGGGTTACAATGAGCAGTTCTTC. Amino acids: CSSSSSGGYNEQFF.

This sequence joins TRBV7-9 and TRBJ2-7; the match to TRBD1 covers 9 bases. Germline V gives CDR1 SEHNR, CDR2 FQNEAQ (reference sequence). This CDR3 region has 14 residues. J gave up 6 bases and V 4 bases, and 7 bases lay outside the gene matches. The CDR3 nucleotides read TGTGCCAGCAGCTGGGGACAGGGCGGGGGCGAGCAGTACTTC. It translates to CASSWGQGGGEQYF.

The chain carries TRBV7-2 and TRBJ2-1; 10 bases map to TRBD2. V was clipped by 5 bases and J by 0 bases; unmatched bases: 4. The CDR3 covers 16 residues. CDR1 is SGHTA and CDR2 is FQGNSA in the germline V gene. The CDR3 is CASSISGRSSYNEQFF. In DNA, the CDR3 is TGTGCCAGCAGCATTAGCGGGAGGAGCTCCTACAATGAGCAGTTCTTC.

V gene TRBV29-1 combines with J gene TRBJ2-7; 11 bases fit TRBD1. The V segment lost 6 bases and the J segment 2 bases; nucleotides outside the gene matches: 3. Germline V gives CDR1 SQVTM, CDR2 ANQGSEA. CDR3 length: 13 amino acids. The CDR3 is CSVTGQGAYEQYF. For the CDR3, the DNA is TGCAGCGTAACGGGACAGGGGGCCTACGAGCAGTACTTC.

This clonotype was seen a few times. The chain uses TRBV5-1 and TRBJ1-1; 8 bases fit TRBD1. Germline lookup yields CDR1 SGHRS and CDR2 YFSETQ. The CDR3 has 14 amino acids. Trimming at V came to 4 bases and at J to 4 bases, leaving 6 bases not matched to a gene. This CDR3 is CASSQRQGSTEAFF. The CDR3 bases are TGCGCCAGCAGCCAAAGACAGGGGAGCACTGAAGCTTTCTTT. Combining the CDR3 with reference TRBV5-1 and TRBJ1-1 gives the whole variable domain KAGVTQTPRYLIKTRGQQVTLSCSPISGHRSVSWYQQTPGQGLQFLFEYFSETQRNKGNFPGRFSGRQFSNSRSEMNVSTLELGDSALYLCASSQRQGSTEAFFGQGTRLTVV.

The gene calls are TRBV6-5 and TRBJ2-6; 7 nucleotides line up with TRBD1. Germline loops: CDR1 MNHEY, CDR2 SVGAGI. The length of the CDR3 is 17 residues. Losses at the gene ends were 4 bases for V and 2 bases for J; bases not matched to a gene: 8. CDR3 residues: CASSSYRGSTGANVLTF. As DNA, the CDR3 is TGTGCCAGCAGTTCGTACAGGGGATCTACTGGGGCCAACGTCCTGACTTTC.

The chain recombines TRBV6-1 with TRBJ2-7; 11 bases are a match to TRBD2. The junction had 23 bases not matched to a gene; V was cut back by 7 bases and J by 3 bases. The CDR3 sequence is 20 residues long. The germline gives CDR1 MNHNS, CDR2 SASEGT. The DNA for the CDR3 is TGTGCCAGCACCCTCTCAAGACTAGCGGGGTTAGGAAGCTATGGCTACGAGCAGTACTTC. Translating it yields CASTLSRLAGLGSYGYEQYF.

The V gene is TRBV6-2 or TRBV6-3, the J gene TRBJ2-1; TRBD2 aligns across 10 bases. Germline CDR1 reads MNHEY; CDR2 reads SVGEGT. Germline trimming cut 6 bases from V and 9 bases from J; bases unmatched to any gene: 8. The CDR3 has 14 amino acids. CDR3 bases: TGTGCCAGCAGGTCTACTAGCGGGATTGGTGAGCAGTTCTTC. This gives the protein CASRSTSGIGEQFF.

CDR3 coding DNA: TGTGCCAGCAGTTTAGGCGTATGGCCTAACGAGCAGTACTTC. This translates into CASSLGVWPNEQYF. J is TRBJ2-7 and V is TRBV12-3 or TRBV12-4; D is unresolved. CDR3 length equals 14 residues. Between the trimmed V and J ends, which lost 1 base and 5 bases, there was a span of 12 bases.